This T cell receptor (beta chain) derives from a study of T cells in Graves' hyperthyroidism and ophthalmopathy (dated by TCRdb to the late 2010s). About the investigation overall: Peripheral blood was sampled at the time of initial diagnosis, prior to any treatment. A discovery cohort of approximately 97 patients, roughly 45 with Graves' ophthalmopathy and about 60 with stable Graves' hyperthyroidism, was used to find distinguishing TCR V-J signatures. Whether ophthalmopathy could be predicted prospectively was tested in an independent validation cohort made up of under 20 hyperthyroidism patients plus 17 patients who later progressed to ophthalmopathy. The paper reports TCR Vbeta CDR3 sequencing of some 140 peripheral blood samples: 43 ophthalmopathy, fewer than 80 hyperthyroidism and approximately 17 progressor patients. The 75 to 100 discovery patients were randomly split 7:3 into training and test sets. After blood sampling, hyperthyroidism patients were treated with methimazole at a starting dose of 30 mg daily, and ophthalmopathy patients were treated with high-dose intravenous methylprednisolone. The study also compared thyroid tissue and blood T-cell repertoires from five or six Graves' hyperthyroidism patients. On the study overall, not on this receptor specifically: A 13 V-J signature model separated ophthalmopathy from stable hyperthyroidism, with roughly 88% sensitivity and 81% to 83% specificity in cross-validation and 80%/75% in testing. Most expanded thyroid clonotypes (frequency above 0.001) were also detected in blood, a finding suggesting that blood repertoires may reflect thyroid immune responses. In validation, the model predicted progression to ophthalmopathy a median of 6.5 months before onset, with approximately 70% sensitivity and about 75% specificity. Sample size was not statistically predetermined, and investigators were not blinded to group allocation.

Amplification of TCR beta CDR3 regions was carried out from RNA transcripts. For the first round of RT-PCR on the TCR CDR3, the HTBI primer set was used together with the Qiagen OneStep RT-PCR kit. The libraries were constructed in a second round of multiplex PCR and then size-selected and purified. Sequencing of the libraries was done on an Illumina HiSeq2000 using paired-end 100 bp reads. On the study's bioinformatics: SOAPnuke was used to process the raw data, removing reads that contained adapters or uncalled bases, had a mean Phred below 15, or lacked an exact match to the constant primer or identifier. COPE v1.2.5 was used to merge high-quality paired reads, and clonotypes were defined as unique nucleotide sequences. MiTCR v1.1 was used to align the clonotypes against IMGT TRBV, TRBD and TRBJ reference segments. Only V-J combinations with frequency above 0.0001, covering roughly 99% of repertoires, were analysed. The TCS score was defined as F50 (clonal expansion) divided by E x V (chaos), with BLOSUM62-based TCRdist calculated between CDR3 peptides within each V-J. Welch's t-statistics and random forest reduced around 520 V-J features to 10 to 15, which were used in a naive Bayes classifier (R e1071). TCRdb took the public reads, trimmed them with fastp at Q25, ran MiXCR for clone calling and kept in-frame beta chains. Every distinct CDR3 protein forms one entry, paired with its most common genes and DNA. The V and J calls and clone size are TCRdb's, not the authors'. For this sample the table gives about 350,000 distinct CDR3 sequences, of which 15% to 20% were detected only once. The ten largest clones take up around 15% of the sample.

Ophthalmopathy patients had moderately to severely active disease, Clinical Activity Score of at least 3, NOSPECS grade of at least 4, and duration under 3 months. Any patient with an uncontrolled infection, another autoimmune disease, pregnancy or lactation was excluded. Clinical symptoms, serum thyroxine and TRAb, thyroid ultrasound, and orbital computed tomography formed the basis for the diagnoses. Ficoll-Paque density gradient centrifugation was used to isolate PBMCs from approximately 10 ml of fresh peripheral blood. Total RNA was extracted using Trizol reagent, and RNA quality was assessed on an Agilent 2100 Bioanalyzer. This clonotype was detected many times. This receptor's antigen is unknown. Per-base qualities were not stored, and no clone one base away is much larger. Taken from cysteine to phenylalanine, the CDR3 has 15 residues. The DNA shown is the 45-base CDR3, in frame from base 1. Sequences LGHNA (CDR1) and YSLEER (CDR2) are obtained from the germline V gene. For this chain, trimming is 4 bases at the V end and 3 bases at the J end, and the number of junction bases without a gene match is 9.

The TCR was taken from a woman in her thirties or forties with Graves' ophthalmopathy. The V and J genes are TRBV4-3 and TRBJ2-7, with 7 junctional bases fitting TRBD1. The sample was blood. The CDR3 amino acid sequence is: CASSPVPGQNYEQYF. The sequenced DNA: TGCGCCAGCAGCCCTGTGCCGGGACAGAACTACGAGCAGTACTTC.